The 22 T cell receptor beta chains below come from one sample, sequenced in a study of T cell responses to AZD1222 COVID-19 vaccine (dated by TCRdb to about 2021). Explained via the paper, the time point label denotes: baseline before first vaccination. The method was the immunoSEQ multiplex PCR assay. Here the immuneACCESS table is served through TCRdb, limited to in-frame sequences with V and J called. Missing clones are a known gap in these copies; in checked studies unresolved V genes cover under half, and the rest lacks a known reason. Here the sample has fewer than 120,000 clones; around 93% occur a single time. The biggest ten clones account for 7.8% of the sample. Sequencing used peripheral blood, obtained on day 0 of AZD1222 vaccination. These receptors came from an adult in good health.

This chain uses TRBV27 with TRBJ1-2; 7 nucleotides align to TRBD1. V trimming: 4 bases; J trimming: 0 bases; junction bases outside the gene matches: 11. The CDR3 is 17 residues long. Per the germline V gene, CDR1 is MNHEY and CDR2 is SMNVEV (reference sequence). This chain's CDR3 is CASSYSLRGPSNYGYTF. The CDR3 DNA reads TGTGCCAGCAGTTACTCCCTTAGGGGGCCATCTAACTATGGCTACACCTTC.

This clone showed up just a few times. The genes are TRBV4-2 and TRBJ2-1; maybe TRBD2 (6 bases). V lost 2 bases and J 3 bases, leaving 8 bases between the germline ends. The CDR3 has 14 amino acids. CDR1 LGHNA and CDR2 YNFKEQ come from the germline V gene. CDR3 protein: CASSQRGIYNEQFF. The CDR3 DNA is TGTGCCAGCAGCCAACGGGGGATCTACAATGAGCAGTTCTTC.

This chain joins TRBV7-9 and TRBJ1-2; D might be TRBD1 (5 bases). Trimming took 2 bases from V and 2 from J, leaving 9 bases between them. Germline V gives CDR1 SEHNR, CDR2 FQNEAQ (reference sequence). The CDR3 contains 14 residues. CDR3 coding DNA: TGTGCCAGCAGCTTAATTGGGGCGAACTATGGCTACACCTTC. Residues: CASSLIGANYGYTF.

The chain is built from TRBV28 and TRBJ1-2; the match to TRBD1 covers 7 bases. The V gene's germline CDR1 is MDHEN and CDR2 SYDVKM. CDR3 length equals 16 residues. V gave up 0 bases and J gave up 8 bases; unmatched junction bases: 12. The CDR3 loop is CASSLWGPGGREGYTF. As DNA, the CDR3 is TGTGCCAGCAGTTTATGGGGCCCAGGGGGGAGAGAAGGCTACACCTTC.

The CDR3 coding sequence is TGTGCCAGCAGTACAGGGGACGAGCAGTACTTC. Translated: CASSTGDEQYF. The chain links TRBV12-3 or TRBV12-4 to TRBJ2-7, with 7 bases that match TRBD1. With 5 bases clipped from V and 5 bases from J, the junction kept 0 bases outside the gene matches. The CDR3 consists of 11 residues.

The gene calls are TRBV14 and TRBJ2-3, with TRBD2 identical over 7 bases. This CDR3 contains 17 residues. Germline lookup yields CDR1 SGHDN and CDR2 FVKESK. With V trimmed by 3 bases and J by 7 bases, 16 bases remained unmatched. The CDR3, as DNA: TGTGCCAGCAGCCACCTACAAATCCAGCGGGAAGGGAATACGCAGTATTTT. Its protein is CASSHLQIQREGNTQYF.

The rearrangement joins TRBV13 to TRBJ2-7; TRBD1 might be the D (6 bases). This CDR3 is built from 14 residues. Germline-derived CDR1 and CDR2 are PRHDT and FYEKMQ (reference sequence). Trimming shortened V by 2 bases and J by 2 bases, and 10 bases separated the two germline ends. The CDR3: CASSLSPGAYEQYF. The CDR3 DNA sequence: TGTGCCAGCAGCTTATCCCCAGGGGCCTACGAGCAGTACTTC.

V gene TRBV7-3 combines with J gene TRBJ1-3; D is unclear. The CDR3 runs to 16 residues. V was pared by 1 base and J by 4 bases, with 14 bases between. The germline CDR1 and CDR2 sequences are SGHTA and FQGTGA. CDR3 region: CASSLIAGYQGNTIYF. DNA of the CDR3: TGTGCCAGCAGCTTAATAGCGGGGTATCAGGGAAACACCATATATTTT.

V usage is TRBV28 and J usage is TRBJ1-3, with 9 bases that match TRBD1. The CDR3 is 15 amino acids. V shed 5 bases and J 4 bases; nucleotides not matched to a gene: 6. Germline V gene data show CDR1 as MDHEN and CDR2 as SYDVKM. For the CDR3, the DNA is TGTGCCAGCAGTGATTACAGGGGGCAAGGAAACACCATATATTTT. Translation gives CASSDYRGQGNTIYF.

The chain has TRBV6-5 and TRBJ1-5; 8 nucleotides agree with TRBD1. The junction had 10 bases not matched to a gene; V was cut back by 6 bases and J by 6 bases. CDR3 length: 15 residues. CDR1 MNHEY and CDR2 SVGAGI come from the germline V gene. Here the CDR3 DNA reads TGTGCCAGCAGACTGGACAGGGATCAGGGTCAGCCCCAGCATTTT. It encodes CASRLDRDQGQPQHF.

This clone was picked up a small number of times. The J gene is TRBJ2-1, the V gene TRBV5-1, with TRBD1 matching over 9 bases. The germline V gene encodes CDR1 SGHRS and CDR2 YFSETQ. This CDR3 is built from 15 residues. Trimming cost V 7 bases and J 4 bases; bases outside gene matches: 9. DNA of the CDR3: TGCGCCAGCGAAAAGACGGGACAGGGATACAATGAGCAGTTCTTC. Translating gives CASEKTGQGYNEQFF. The entire variable domain, with the rest obtained from reference TRBV5-1 and TRBJ2-1, is as follows: KAGVTQTPRYLIKTRGQQVTLSCSPISGHRSVSWYQQTPGQGLQFLFEYFSETQRNKGNFPGRFSGRQFSNSRSEMNVSTLELGDSALYLCASEKTGQGYNEQFFGPGTRLTVL.

The chain combines TRBV27 with TRBJ1-2; D is uncertain. Germline-derived CDR1 and CDR2 are MNHEY and SMNVEV (reference sequence). The CDR3 loop spans 10 amino acids. Trimming removed 6 bases from V and 4 bases from J, with 3 bases in between. DNA for the CDR3: TGTGCCAGCAGAACCTATGGCTACACCTTC. Amino acid sequence: CASRTYGYTF.

A note on this clone: This same CDR3 is encoded by further DNA sequences in the sample. CDR3: CASSQVGTGGYEQYF. For the CDR3, the DNA is TGCGCCAGCAGCCAGGTGGGAACAGGGGGTTACGAGCAGTACTTC. V usage is TRBV4-1 and J usage is TRBJ2-7; 8 nucleotides agree with TRBD1. J lost 4 bases, V lost 3 bases, and 8 bases had no gene match. The CDR3 totals 15 residues. Germline CDR1 is MGHRA and CDR2 is YSYEKL.

The rearrangement links TRBV27 to TRBJ1-5, with 7 bases aligning to TRBD1. The V segment lost 4 bases and the J segment 3 bases; nucleotides outside the gene matches: 3. Looked up from germline, CDR1 is MNHEY and CDR2 is SMNVEV (reference sequence). The CDR3 has 14 amino acids. CDR3 region: CASSYQGVNQPQHF. In DNA, the CDR3 is TGTGCCAGCAGTTACCAGGGGGTCAATCAGCCCCAGCATTTT.

This clone was seen more than once but under ten times. The chain links TRBV7-9 to TRBJ2-2; TRBD1 agrees at 7 bases. The germline V gene encodes CDR1 SEHNR and CDR2 FQNEAQ (reference sequence). V lost 6 bases, J lost 6 bases, and 10 bases stayed unmatched. The CDR3 extends over 15 amino acids. CDR3: CASRRNTGASGELFF. CDR3 DNA: TGTGCCAGCAGACGGAATACAGGGGCGTCCGGGGAGCTGTTTTTT.

The chain combines TRBV28 with TRBJ2-1, with 7 bases identical to TRBD1. V was pared by 6 bases and J by 5 bases, with 4 bases of the junction left unmatched. The germline V gene encodes CDR1 MDHEN and CDR2 SYDVKM. The CDR3 length is 13 residues. As DNA, the CDR3 is TGTGCCAGCAGAGTGACAGGGAACAATGAGCAGTTCTTC. It encodes CASRVTGNNEQFF.

CDR3 bases: TGTGCCAGCAGCGTAGCGCCGATCTCGAGGGGGGGGAATAATGAGCAGTTCTTC. Its protein is CASSVAPISRGGNNEQFF. The chain has TRBV9 and TRBJ2-1; possible D gene TRBD2, 7 bases. The CDR3 has 18 amino acids. In germline, CDR1 is SGDLS, CDR2 YYNGEE. V was trimmed by 0 bases and J by 7 bases, leaving 23 bases between them.

This CDR3 reads CASRPGQAANTEAFF. In DNA form, the CDR3 reads TGTGCCAGCAGACCCGGACAGGCAGCGAACACTGAAGCTTTCTTT. The rearrangement uses TRBV2 and TRBJ1-1; 7 nucleotides line up with TRBD1. There are 15 residues in the CDR3. Trimming cost V 6 bases and J 1 base; bases outside gene matches: 8. The V gene's germline CDR1 is SNHLY and CDR2 FYNNEI.

The rearrangement uses TRBV10-2 and TRBJ1-1; D possibly corresponds to TRBD1 (5 bases). Germline-derived CDR1 and CDR2 are WSHSY and SAAADI. Trimming took off 6 bases at V and 6 bases at J, with 11 bases between the two ends. The CDR3 is 12 residues long. CDR3 sequence reads: CASSYRGSEAFF. The CDR3 DNA follows: TGCGCCAGCAGCTACCGGGGGTCTGAAGCTTTCTTT.

This chain links TRBV28 with TRBJ1-6; D not certain. Germline V gene data show CDR1 as MDHEN and CDR2 as SYDVKM. The CDR3 spans 16 residues. V shed 6 bases and J shed 5 bases, with 17 bases lying between them. The CDR3 DNA follows: TGTGCCAGCAGGGTTGCATCCAGGCCTAATAATTCACCCCTCCACTTT. Protein: CASRVASRPNNSPLHF. Full variable domain (rest looked up from reference TRBV28 and TRBJ1-6): DVKVTQSSRYLVKRTGEKVFLECVQDMDHENMFWYRQDPGLGLRLIYFSYDVKMKEKGDIPEGYSVSREKKERFSLILESASTNQTSMYLCASRVASRPNNSPLHFGNGTRLTVT.

J is TRBJ2-3 and V is TRBV30; maybe TRBD2 (5 bases). The ends were cut back, 0 bases at V and 6 bases at J, with 10 bases in the middle. The CDR3 totals 13 residues. From germline, CDR1 is GTSNPN and CDR2 SVGIG (reference sequence). The CDR3 DNA follows: TGTGCCTGGAGTGTGGGTAGGAGGGATACGCAGTATTTT. Protein sequence: CAWSVGRRDTQYF. Full variable domain (outside the CDR3, taken from reference TRBV30 and TRBJ2-3): SQTIHQWPATLVQPVGSPLSLECTVEGTSNPNLYWYRQAAGRGLQLLFYSVGIGQISSEVPQNLSASRPQDRQFILSSKKLLLSDSGFYLCAWSVGRRDTQYFGPGTRLTVL.

The rearrangement links TRBV5-1 to TRBJ2-1; the match to TRBD2 covers 13 bases. The germline V gene encodes CDR1 SGHRS and CDR2 YFSETQ. This CDR3 region has 16 residues. V shed 2 bases and J 4 bases; nucleotides not matched to a gene: 3. CDR3: CASSLTSGGVYNEQFF. The CDR3 DNA reads TGCGCCAGCAGCTTAACTAGCGGGGGGGTTTACAATGAGCAGTTCTTC.